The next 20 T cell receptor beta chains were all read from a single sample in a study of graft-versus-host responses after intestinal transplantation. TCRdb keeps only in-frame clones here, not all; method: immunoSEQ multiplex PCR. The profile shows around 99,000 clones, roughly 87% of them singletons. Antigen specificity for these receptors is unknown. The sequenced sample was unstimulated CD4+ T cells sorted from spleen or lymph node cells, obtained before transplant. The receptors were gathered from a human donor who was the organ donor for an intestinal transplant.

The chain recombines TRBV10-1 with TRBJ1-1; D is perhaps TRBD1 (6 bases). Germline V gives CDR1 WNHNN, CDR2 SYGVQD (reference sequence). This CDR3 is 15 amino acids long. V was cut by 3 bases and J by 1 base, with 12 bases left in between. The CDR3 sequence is CASSDSGGANTEAFF. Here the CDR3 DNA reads TGCGCCAGCAGTGATTCCGGGGGGGCGAACACTGAAGCTTTCTTT.

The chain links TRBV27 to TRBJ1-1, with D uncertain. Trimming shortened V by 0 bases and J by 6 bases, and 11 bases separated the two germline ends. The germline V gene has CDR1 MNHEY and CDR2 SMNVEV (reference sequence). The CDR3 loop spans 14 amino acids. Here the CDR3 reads CASSLSRVRAEAFF. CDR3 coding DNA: TGTGCCAGCAGTTTATCAAGGGTTCGGGCTGAAGCTTTCTTT.

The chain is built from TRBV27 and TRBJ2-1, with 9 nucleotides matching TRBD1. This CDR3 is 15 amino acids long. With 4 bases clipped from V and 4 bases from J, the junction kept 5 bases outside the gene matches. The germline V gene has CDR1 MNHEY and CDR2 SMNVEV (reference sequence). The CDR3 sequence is CASSSRTGVYNEQFF. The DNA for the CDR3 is TGTGCCAGCAGTTCCCGGACAGGGGTTTACAATGAGCAGTTCTTC.

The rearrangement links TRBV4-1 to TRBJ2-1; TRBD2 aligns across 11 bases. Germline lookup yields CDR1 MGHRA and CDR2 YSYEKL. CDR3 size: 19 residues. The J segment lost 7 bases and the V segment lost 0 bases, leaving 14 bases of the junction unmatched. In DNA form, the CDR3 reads TGCGCCAGCAGCCAAGATTGGCTAGCGGGGGGCCCAGGGGAAAATGAGCAGTTCTTC. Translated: CASSQDWLAGGPGENEQFF.

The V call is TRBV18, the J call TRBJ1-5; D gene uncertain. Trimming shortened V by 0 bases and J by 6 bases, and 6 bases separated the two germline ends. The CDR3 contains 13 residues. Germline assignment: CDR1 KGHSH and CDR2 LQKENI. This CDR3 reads CASSPPKGQPQHF. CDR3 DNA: TGTGCCAGCTCACCACCGAAGGGTCAGCCCCAGCATTTT.

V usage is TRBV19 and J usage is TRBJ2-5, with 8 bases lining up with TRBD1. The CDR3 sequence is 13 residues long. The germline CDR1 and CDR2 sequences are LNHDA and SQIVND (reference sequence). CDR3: CVTFAGGSETQYF. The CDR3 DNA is TGTGTCACTTTCGCAGGGGGCTCTGAGACCCAGTACTTC.

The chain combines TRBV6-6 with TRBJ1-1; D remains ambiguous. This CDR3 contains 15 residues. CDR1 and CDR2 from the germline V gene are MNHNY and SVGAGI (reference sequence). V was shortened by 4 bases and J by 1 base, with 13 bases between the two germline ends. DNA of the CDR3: TGTGCCAGCAGTTCCTCCTCTCAACAGAACACTGAAGCTTTCTTT. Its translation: CASSSSSQQNTEAFF.

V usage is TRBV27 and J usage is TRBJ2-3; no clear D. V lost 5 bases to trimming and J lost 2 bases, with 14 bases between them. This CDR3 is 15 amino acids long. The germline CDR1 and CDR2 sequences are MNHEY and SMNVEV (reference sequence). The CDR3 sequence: CASSPLVGYTDTQYF. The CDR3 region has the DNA TGTGCCAGCAGTCCCCTCGTGGGGTACACAGATACGCAGTATTTT.

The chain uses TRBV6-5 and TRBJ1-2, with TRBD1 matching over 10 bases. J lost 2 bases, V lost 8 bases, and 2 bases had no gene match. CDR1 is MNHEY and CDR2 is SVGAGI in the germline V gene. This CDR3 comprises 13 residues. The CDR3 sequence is CASPGQGNYGYTF. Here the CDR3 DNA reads TGTGCCAGCCCGGGACAGGGGAACTATGGCTACACCTTC.

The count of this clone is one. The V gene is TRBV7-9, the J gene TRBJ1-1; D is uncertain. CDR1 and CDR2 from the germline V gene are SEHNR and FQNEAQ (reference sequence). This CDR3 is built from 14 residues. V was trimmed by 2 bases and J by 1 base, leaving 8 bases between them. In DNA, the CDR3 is TGTGCCAGCAGCTTAATGAGAGGGAACACTGAAGCTTTCTTT. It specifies CASSLMRGNTEAFF.

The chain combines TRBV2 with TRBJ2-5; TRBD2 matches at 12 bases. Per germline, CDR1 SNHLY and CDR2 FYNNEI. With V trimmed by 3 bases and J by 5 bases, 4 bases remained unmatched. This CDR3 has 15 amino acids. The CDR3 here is CASSELAGGPETQYF. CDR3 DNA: TGTGCCAGCAGTGAGCTAGCGGGGGGGCCGGAGACCCAGTACTTC.

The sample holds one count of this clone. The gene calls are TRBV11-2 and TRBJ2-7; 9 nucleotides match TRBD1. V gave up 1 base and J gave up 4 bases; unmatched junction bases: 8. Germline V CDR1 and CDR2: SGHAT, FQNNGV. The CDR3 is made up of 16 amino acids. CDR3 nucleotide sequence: TGTGCCAGCAGCTTAGTGAGGACAGGGGATGGGTACGAGCAGTACTTC. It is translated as CASSLVRTGDGYEQYF.

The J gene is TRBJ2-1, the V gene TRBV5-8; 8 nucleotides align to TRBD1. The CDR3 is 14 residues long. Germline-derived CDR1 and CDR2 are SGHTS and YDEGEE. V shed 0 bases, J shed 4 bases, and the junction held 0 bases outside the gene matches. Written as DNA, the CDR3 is TGTGCCAGCAGCTTGGGACAGGGGTACAATGAGCAGTTCTTC. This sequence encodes CASSLGQGYNEQFF.

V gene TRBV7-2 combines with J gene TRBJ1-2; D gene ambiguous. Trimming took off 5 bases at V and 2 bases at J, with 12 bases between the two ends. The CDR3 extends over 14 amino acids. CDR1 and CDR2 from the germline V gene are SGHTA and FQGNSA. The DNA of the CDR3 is TGTGCCAGCAGCCTCCTCGGGGTGAACTATGGCTACACCTTC. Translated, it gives CASSLLGVNYGYTF.

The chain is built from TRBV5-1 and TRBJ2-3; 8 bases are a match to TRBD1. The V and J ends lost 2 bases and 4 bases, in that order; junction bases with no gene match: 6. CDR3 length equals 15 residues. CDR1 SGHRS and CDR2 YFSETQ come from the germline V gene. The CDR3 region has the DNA TGCGCCAGCAGCTTAAGACAGGGGAACCCAGATACGCAGTATTTT. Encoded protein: CASSLRQGNPDTQYF.

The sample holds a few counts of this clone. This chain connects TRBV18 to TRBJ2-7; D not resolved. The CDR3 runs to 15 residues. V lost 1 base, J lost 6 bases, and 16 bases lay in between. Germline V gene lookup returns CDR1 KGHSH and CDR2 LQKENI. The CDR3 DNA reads TGTGCCAGCTCACCACGGGTTGGCAGTAGTGCCGAGCAGTACTTC. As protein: CASSPRVGSSAEQYF.

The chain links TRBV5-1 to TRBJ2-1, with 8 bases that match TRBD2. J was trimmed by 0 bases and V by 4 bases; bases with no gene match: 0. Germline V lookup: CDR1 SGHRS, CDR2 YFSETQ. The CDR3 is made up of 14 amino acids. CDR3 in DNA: TGCGCCAGCAGCGCGGGAGGCTCCTACAATGAGCAGTTCTTC. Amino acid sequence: CASSAGGSYNEQFF.

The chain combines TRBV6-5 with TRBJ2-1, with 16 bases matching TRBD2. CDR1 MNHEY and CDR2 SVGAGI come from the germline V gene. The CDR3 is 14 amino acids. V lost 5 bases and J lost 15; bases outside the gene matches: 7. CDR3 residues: CASSRGLAGGPWFF. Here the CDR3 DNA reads TGTGCCAGCAGTCGGGGACTAGCGGGAGGGCCCTGGTTCTTC.

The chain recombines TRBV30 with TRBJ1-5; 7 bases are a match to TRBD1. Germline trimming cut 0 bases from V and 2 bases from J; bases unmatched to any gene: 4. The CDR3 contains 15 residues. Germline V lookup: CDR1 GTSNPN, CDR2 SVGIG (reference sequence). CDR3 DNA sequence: TGTGCCTGGAGTGTAGTCGGACAGGGCAATCAGCCCCAGCATTTT. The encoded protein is CAWSVVGQGNQPQHF.

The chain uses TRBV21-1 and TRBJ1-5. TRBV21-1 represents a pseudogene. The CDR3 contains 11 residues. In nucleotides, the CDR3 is TGTGCCAGCAGCAACAATCAGCCCCAGCATTTT. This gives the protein CASSNNQPQHF.